This TCR beta chain was retrieved from a study of blood T cell repertoires in COVID-19. Overall study: From the United States, Italy and Spain came samples of acute and convalescent COVID-19. Nucleic acid was either cDNA or gDNA, and it came from T cells, B-cell-depleted T cells, or PBMCs.

V lost 0 bases and J 0 bases, leaving 15 bases between the germline ends. Looked up from germline, CDR1 is ENHRY and CDR2 is SYGVKD. CDR3 length: 18 amino acids. In the authors' methods: Estimates of nucleated cell counts were drawn from the amplification of reference gene primers. TCRdb's table, derived via immunoSEQ multiplex PCR, lists solely in-frame clones and lacks some. That table gives V, J and clone size, and the DNA gave D and trimming. The sample shows some 260,000 clones, around 85% of them seen only once. Sequencing was done on a sample of peripheral blood. This receptor was taken from a woman between 35 and 50 years old with active or convalescent COVID-19. The rearrangement links TRBV10-3 to TRBJ1-3; D not certain. The CDR3, as DNA: TGTGCCATCAGTGAGTCTGGTGGAGTGTCCGTCTCTGGAAACACCATATATTTT. It encodes CAISESGGVSVSGNTIYF.